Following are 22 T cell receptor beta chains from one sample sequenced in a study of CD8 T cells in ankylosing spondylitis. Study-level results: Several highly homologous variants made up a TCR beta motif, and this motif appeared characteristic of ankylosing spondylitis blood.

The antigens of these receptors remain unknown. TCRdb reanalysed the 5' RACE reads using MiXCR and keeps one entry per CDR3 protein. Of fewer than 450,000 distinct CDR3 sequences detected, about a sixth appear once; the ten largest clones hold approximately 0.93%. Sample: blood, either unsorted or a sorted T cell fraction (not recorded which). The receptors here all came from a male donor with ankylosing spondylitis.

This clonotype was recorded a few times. The CDR3 nucleotides are TGTGCCAGCAGTTACGCCCGGGACATCACCTACGAGCAGTACTTC. It codes for CASSYARDITYEQYF. V is TRBV6-5 and J is TRBJ2-7; TRBD1 might be the D (6 bases). Germline CDR1 and CDR2: MNHEY and SVGAGI. The CDR3 extends over 15 amino acids. The V gene lost 2 bases and the J gene lost 2 bases, with 13 bases spanning the gap.

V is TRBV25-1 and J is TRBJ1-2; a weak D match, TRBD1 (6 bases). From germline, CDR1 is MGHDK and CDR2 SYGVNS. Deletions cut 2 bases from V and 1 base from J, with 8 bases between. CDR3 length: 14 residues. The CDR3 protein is CASSETGFNYGYTF. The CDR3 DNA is TGTGCCAGCAGTGAAACAGGGTTTAACTATGGCTACACCTTC.

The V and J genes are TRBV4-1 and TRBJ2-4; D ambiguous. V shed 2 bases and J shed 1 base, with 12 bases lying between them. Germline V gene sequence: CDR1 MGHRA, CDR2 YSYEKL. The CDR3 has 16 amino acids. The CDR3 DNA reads TGCGCCAGCAGCCAACAGTTCATGGGGGCCAAAAACATTCAGTACTTC. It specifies CASSQQFMGAKNIQYF.

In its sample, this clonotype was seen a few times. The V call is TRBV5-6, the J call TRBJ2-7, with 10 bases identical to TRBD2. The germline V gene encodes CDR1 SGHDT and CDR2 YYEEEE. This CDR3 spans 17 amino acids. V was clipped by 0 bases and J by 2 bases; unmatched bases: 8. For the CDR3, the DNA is TGTGCCAGCAGCTTGGGAACTACTAGCGGGATTGCCTACGAGCAGTACTTC. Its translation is CASSLGTTSGIAYEQYF.

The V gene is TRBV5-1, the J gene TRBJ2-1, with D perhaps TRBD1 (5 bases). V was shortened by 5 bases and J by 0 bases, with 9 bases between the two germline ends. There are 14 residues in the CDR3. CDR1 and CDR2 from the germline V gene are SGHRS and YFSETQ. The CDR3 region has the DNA TGCGCCAGCAGTCAGGGTAACTCCTACAATGAGCAGTTCTTC. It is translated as CASSQGNSYNEQFF.

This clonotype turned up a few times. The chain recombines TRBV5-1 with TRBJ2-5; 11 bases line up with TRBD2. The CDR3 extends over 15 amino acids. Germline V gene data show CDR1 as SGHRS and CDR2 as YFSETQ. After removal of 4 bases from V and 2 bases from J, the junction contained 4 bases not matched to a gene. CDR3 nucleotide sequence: TGCGCCAGCAGCATTAGCGGGGGGGCACAAGAGACCCAGTACTTC. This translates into CASSISGGAQETQYF.

The CDR3 bases are TGTGCCAGCAGTTCGCCCGGGACTAGCGGGGACGAGCAGTACTTC. Its protein is CASSSPGTSGDEQYF. The J gene is TRBJ2-7, the V gene TRBV12-3 or TRBV12-4; 13 bases map to TRBD2. V gave up 4 bases and J gave up 5 bases; unmatched junction bases: 5. This CDR3 is built from 15 residues.

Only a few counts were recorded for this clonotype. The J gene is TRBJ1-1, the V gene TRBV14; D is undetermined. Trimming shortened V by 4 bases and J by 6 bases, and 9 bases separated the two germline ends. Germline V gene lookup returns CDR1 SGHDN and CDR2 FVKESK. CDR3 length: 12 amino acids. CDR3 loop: CASSPSRSEAFF. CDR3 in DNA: TGTGCCAGCAGCCCGAGCCGGTCTGAAGCTTTCTTT.

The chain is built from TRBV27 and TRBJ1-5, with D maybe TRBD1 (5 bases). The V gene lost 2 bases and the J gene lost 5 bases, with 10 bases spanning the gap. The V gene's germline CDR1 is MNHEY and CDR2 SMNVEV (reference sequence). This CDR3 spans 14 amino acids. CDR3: CASSLGRGDQPQHF. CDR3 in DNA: TGTGCCAGCAGTTTAGGTAGGGGCGATCAGCCCCAGCATTTT.

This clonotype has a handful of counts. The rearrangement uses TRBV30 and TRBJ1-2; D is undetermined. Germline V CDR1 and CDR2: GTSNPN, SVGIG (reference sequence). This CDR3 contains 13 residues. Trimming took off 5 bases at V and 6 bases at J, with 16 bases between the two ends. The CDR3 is CAWAPWSGNGYTF. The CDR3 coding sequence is TGTGCCTGGGCCCCGTGGAGCGGGAATGGCTACACCTTC.

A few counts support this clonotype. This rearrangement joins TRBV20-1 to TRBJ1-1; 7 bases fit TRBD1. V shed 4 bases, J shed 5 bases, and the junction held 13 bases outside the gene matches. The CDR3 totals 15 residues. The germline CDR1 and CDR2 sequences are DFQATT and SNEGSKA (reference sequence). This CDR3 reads CSANSPGTVRTEAFF. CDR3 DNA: TGCAGTGCTAACAGTCCCGGGACAGTGAGGACTGAAGCTTTCTTT.

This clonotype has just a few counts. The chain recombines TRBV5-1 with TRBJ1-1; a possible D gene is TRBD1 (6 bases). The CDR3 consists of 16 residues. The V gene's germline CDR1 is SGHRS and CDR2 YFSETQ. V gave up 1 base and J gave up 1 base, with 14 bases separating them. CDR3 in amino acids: CASSLPPTGKNTEAFF. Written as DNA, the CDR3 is TGCGCCAGCAGCTTGCCTCCGACAGGAAAGAACACTGAAGCTTTCTTT.

The CDR3 DNA is TGTGCCAGCAGAATGCGGACAGGGAACACTGAAGCTTTCTTT. Protein sequence: CASRMRTGNTEAFF. The rearrangement links TRBV12-3 or TRBV12-4 to TRBJ1-1; 7 bases are a match to TRBD1. Losses at the gene ends were 6 bases for V and 1 base for J; bases not matched to a gene: 5. The CDR3 is made up of 14 amino acids.

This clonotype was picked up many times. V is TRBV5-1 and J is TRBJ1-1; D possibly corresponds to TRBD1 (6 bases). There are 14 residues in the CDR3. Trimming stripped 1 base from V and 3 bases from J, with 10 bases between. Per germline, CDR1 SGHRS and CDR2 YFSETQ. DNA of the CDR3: TGCGCCAGCAGCTTGTCAGGGGTGGACACTGAAGCTTTCTTT. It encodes CASSLSGVDTEAFF.

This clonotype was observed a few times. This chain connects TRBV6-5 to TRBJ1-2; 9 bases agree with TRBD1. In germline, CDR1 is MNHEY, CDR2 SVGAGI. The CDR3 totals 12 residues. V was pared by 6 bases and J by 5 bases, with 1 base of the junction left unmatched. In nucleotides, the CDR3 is TGTGCCAGCAGACAGGGGGCTTATGGCTACACCTTC. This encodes CASRQGAYGYTF.

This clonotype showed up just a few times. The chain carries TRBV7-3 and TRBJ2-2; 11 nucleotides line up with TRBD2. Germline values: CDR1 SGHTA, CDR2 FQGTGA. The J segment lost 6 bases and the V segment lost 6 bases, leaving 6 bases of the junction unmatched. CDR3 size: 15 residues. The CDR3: CASRVSGGAAGELFF. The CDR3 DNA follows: TGTGCCAGCAGGGTTAGCGGGGGGGCCGCCGGGGAGCTGTTTTTT.

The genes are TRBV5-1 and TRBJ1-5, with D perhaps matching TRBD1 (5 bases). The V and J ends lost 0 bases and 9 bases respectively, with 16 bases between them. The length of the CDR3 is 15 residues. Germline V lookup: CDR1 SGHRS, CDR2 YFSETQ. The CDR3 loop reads CASSLGDVDGGPQHF. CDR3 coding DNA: TGCGCCAGCAGCTTGGGGGATGTAGATGGGGGGCCCCAGCATTTT.

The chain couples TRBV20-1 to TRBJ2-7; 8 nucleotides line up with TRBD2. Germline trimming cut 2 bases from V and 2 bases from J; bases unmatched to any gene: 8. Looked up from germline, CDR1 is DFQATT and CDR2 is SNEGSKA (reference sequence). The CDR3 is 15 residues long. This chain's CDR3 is CSARSPSGRAYEQYF. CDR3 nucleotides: TGCAGTGCTAGAAGCCCTAGCGGGCGAGCCTACGAGCAGTACTTC.

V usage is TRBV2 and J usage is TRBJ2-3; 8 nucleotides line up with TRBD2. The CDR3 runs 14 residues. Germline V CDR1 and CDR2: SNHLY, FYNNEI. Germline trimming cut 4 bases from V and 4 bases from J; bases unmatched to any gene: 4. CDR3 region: CASSVTGGADTQYF. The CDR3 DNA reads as TGTGCCAGCAGTGTTACGGGAGGGGCAGATACGCAGTATTTT.

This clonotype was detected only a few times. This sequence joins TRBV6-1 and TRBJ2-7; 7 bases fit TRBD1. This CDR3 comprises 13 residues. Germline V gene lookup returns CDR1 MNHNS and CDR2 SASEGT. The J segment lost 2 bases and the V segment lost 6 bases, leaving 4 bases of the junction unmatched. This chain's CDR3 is CASSGTATYEQYF. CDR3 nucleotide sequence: TGTGCCAGCAGCGGGACAGCTACCTACGAGCAGTACTTC.

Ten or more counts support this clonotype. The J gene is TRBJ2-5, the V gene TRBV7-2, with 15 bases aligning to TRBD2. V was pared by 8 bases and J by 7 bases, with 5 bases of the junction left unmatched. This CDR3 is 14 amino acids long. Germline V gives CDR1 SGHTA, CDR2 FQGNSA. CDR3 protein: CASALGLAGGTQYF. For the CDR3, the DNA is TGTGCCAGCGCATTGGGACTAGCGGGGGGGACCCAGTACTTC.

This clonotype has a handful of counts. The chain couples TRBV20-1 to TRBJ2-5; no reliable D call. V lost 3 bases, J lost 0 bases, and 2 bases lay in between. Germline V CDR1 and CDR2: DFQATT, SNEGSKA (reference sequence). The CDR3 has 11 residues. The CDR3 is CSASNQETQYF. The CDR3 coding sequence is TGCAGTGCTAGTAACCAAGAGACCCAGTACTTC.